The rows below give T cell receptor beta chains drawn from one sample of a study of identical twins. TCRdb redid the calling of the 5' RACE reads with MiXCR, one entry per CDR3 protein. The sample contains 410,000 or so distinct CDR3 sequences, roughly 20% of which appear only once. The sample was naive T cells sorted from blood. All receptors come from a man in his fifties or sixties in good health. Both conserved end residues are trimmed from each CDR3. The D gene is left open where the match is weak.

V gene: TRBV5-1; D gene: -; CDR3 protein: ASSLGGAGNYGYT
V gene: TRBV4-1; D gene: -; CDR3 protein: ASSMQGRSTDTQY
V gene: TRBV9; D gene: -; CDR3 protein: ASSVDGTSLEQY
V gene: TRBV20-1; D gene: TRBD1; CDR3 protein: SARGTGKTQY
V gene: TRBV11-2; D gene: TRBD2; CDR3 protein: ASSLVRASGVVEQF
V gene: TRBV11-1; D gene: -; CDR3 protein: ASSFGSGMNTEAF
V gene: TRBV24-1; D gene: -; CDR3 protein: ATRDWVTEAF
V gene: TRBV24-1; D gene: TRBD2; CDR3 protein: ATSGLAGDSSTDTQY
V gene: TRBV6-5; D gene: TRBD1; CDR3 protein: ASSPRTGMEY
V gene: TRBV6-2/TRBV6-3; D gene: TRBD1; CDR3 protein: ASSLDYRGPGYGYT
V gene: TRBV20-1; D gene: TRBD1; CDR3 protein: SARNPRELQGGTNTEAF
V gene: TRBV9; D gene: -; CDR3 protein: ASSVGDSEGEQF
V gene: TRBV20-1; D gene: -; CDR3 protein: SAPRHQNTEAF